A single sample is the source of the 11 T cell receptor beta chains below, sequenced in a study of T cells in Graves' hyperthyroidism and ophthalmopathy (dated by TCRdb to the late 2010s). Library preparation was by multiplex PCR. Sequencer: Illumina HiSeq 2000. Amplification of TCR beta CDR3 regions was carried out from RNA transcripts. The TCR CDR3 was subjected to a first round of RT-PCR using the HTBI primer set and the Qiagen OneStep RT-PCR kit. Using fastp trimming at Q25 and MiXCR clonotype assembly, TCRdb reanalyzed the public sequencing data and kept in-frame beta chains. For every CDR3 protein sequence, its rows merge into one entry that carries the most common genes and DNA. This sample has a few hundred thousand distinct CDR3 sequences in its table, and approximately 44% of those were observed once. Jointly, the top ten make up more than 7.5% of the sample. Sequencing used peripheral blood or thyroid tissue (not recorded which). Receptors originate from a woman aged 18-29 years with Graves' hyperthyroidism.

This clonotype appeared many times. This sequence joins TRBV7-2 and TRBJ1-2; D might be TRBD1 (6 bases). The CDR3 runs to 14 residues. Trimming stripped 5 bases from V and 4 bases from J, with 14 bases between. In germline, CDR1 is SGHTA, CDR2 FQGNSA. The CDR3 loop reads CASSQQGYSYGYTF. CDR3 DNA sequence: TGTGCCAGCAGCCAGCAGGGGTATAGCTATGGCTACACCTTC.

This clonotype was counted ten times or more. One base away lies a much larger clone, so this may be a sequencing read error. The chain is built from TRBV2 and TRBJ1-2; a weak D match, TRBD1 (6 bases). Per germline, CDR1 SNHLY and CDR2 FYNNEI. The CDR3 is 13 residues long. V was shortened by 6 bases and J by 0 bases, with 8 bases between the two germline ends. Here the CDR3 reads CASSGDTNYGYTF. CDR3 DNA: TGTGCCAGCAGCGGGGACACTAACTATGGCTACACCTTC.

In this sample, this clonotype turned up many times. The V gene is TRBV12-3 or TRBV12-4, the J gene TRBJ1-4; the match to TRBD1 covers 9 bases. V was pared by 9 bases and J by 6 bases, with 8 bases of the junction left unmatched. The CDR3 spans 14 residues. CDR3 sequence: CASSPGQGYEKLFF. CDR3 nucleotides: TGTGCCAGTTCCCCGGGACAGGGCTATGAAAAACTGTTTTTT.

In its sample, this clonotype was seen a few times. V is TRBV5-6 and J is TRBJ2-6, with D tentatively TRBD1 (7 bases). The germline V and J ends were trimmed by 7 bases and 0 bases, with 17 bases remaining between them. Germline V lookup: CDR1 SGHDT, CDR2 YYEEEE. CDR3 length equals 17 residues. The CDR3 region is CASSPGDRLSGANVLTF. The CDR3 DNA reads TGTGCCAGCTCACCGGGGGACAGACTCTCTGGGGCCAACGTCCTGACTTTC.

This clonotype was recorded many times. The V call is TRBV7-9, the J call TRBJ2-7; 8 positions match TRBD1. J was trimmed by 2 bases and V by 4 bases; bases with no gene match: 4. Germline CDR1 reads SEHNR; CDR2 reads FQNEAQ (reference sequence). CDR3 length: 14 amino acids. The CDR3 coding sequence is TGTGCCAGCAGCTCGGAGGACAGGGCCTACGAGCAGTACTTC. Its translation is CASSSEDRAYEQYF.

This clonotype was counted ten times or more. This rearrangement joins TRBV5-1 to TRBJ2-5; perhaps TRBD2 as D (6 bases). Per the germline V gene, CDR1 is SGHRS and CDR2 is YFSETQ. This CDR3 has 14 amino acids. Trimming removed 4 bases at V and 5 bases at J, with 15 bases between. The CDR3 nucleotides are TGCGCCAGCAGCGGAGAGGACGGGAGTGAGACCCAGTACTTC. It yields the protein CASSGEDGSETQYF.

Comments on this clonotype: A read error may explain this, as a much larger clone is one base away. The chain has TRBV4-3 and TRBJ1-2; unclear D gene. The CDR3 is 14 amino acids. Germline CDR1 and CDR2: LGHNA and YSLEER. Trimming took off 5 bases at V and 3 bases at J, with 13 bases between the two ends. CDR3: CASSTTLRDYGYTF. As DNA, the CDR3 is TGCGCCAGCAGCACAACCCTCCGGGACTATGGCTACACCTTC.

In its sample, this clonotype was seen once. The CDR3 does not end in the conserved phenylalanine or tryptophan, so this is likely a read error. The limits of the CDR3 on the DNA are not certain, so only TCRdb's listed CDR3 is given. The chain joins TRBV2 to TRBJ1-6. The CDR3 comprises 8 residues, both ends counted. Germline V gene data show CDR1 as SNHLY and CDR2 as FYNNEI. CDR3 residues: CASREAMR.

The rearrangement joins TRBV29-1 to TRBJ2-3; the D gene could be TRBD1 or TRBD2 (5 bases each). Germline CDR1 and CDR2: SQVTM and ANQGSEA. With 7 bases removed from V and 5 bases from J, the gap between germline ends came to 16 bases. The CDR3 length is 13 residues. CDR3 region: CSGRWGREDTQYF. The CDR3 nucleotides are TGCAGCGGCCGTTGGGGACGAGAAGATACGCAGTATTTT.

About this clonotype: One end of the junction fails to match germline, which may point to a read error. This chain links TRBV15 with TRBJ1-4; D not certain. Germline V lookup: CDR1 LNHNV, CDR2 YYDKDF (reference sequence). The CDR3 extends over 14 amino acids. The CDR3 nucleotides read TGTGCCACCGAGCGCGGGGATGGTAATGTAAAACTGTTTTTT. Encoded protein: CATERGDGNVKLFF.

This clonotype was seen a single time. The chain has TRBV20-1 and TRBJ1-5, with 7 bases that match TRBD1. The CDR3 runs to 14 residues. V was clipped by 1 base and J by 11 bases; unmatched bases: 11. Looked up from germline, CDR1 is DFQATT and CDR2 is SNEGSKA (reference sequence). As DNA, the CDR3 is TGCAGTGCTAGAGCGGGACAGTTCCAAGAGACCCAGCATTTT. This translates into CSARAGQFQETQHF.